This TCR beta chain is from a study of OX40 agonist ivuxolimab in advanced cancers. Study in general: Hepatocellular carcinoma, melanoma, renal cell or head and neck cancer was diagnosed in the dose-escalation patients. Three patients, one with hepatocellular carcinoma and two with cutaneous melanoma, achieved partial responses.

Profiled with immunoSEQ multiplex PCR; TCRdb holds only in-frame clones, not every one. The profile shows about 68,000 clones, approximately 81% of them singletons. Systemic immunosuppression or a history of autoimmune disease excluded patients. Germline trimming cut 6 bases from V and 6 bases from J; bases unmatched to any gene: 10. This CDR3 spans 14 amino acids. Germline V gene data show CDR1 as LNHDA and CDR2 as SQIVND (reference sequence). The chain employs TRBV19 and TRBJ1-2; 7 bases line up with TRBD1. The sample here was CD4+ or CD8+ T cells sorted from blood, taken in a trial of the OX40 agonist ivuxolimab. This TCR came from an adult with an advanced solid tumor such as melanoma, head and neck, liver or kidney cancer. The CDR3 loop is CASRFGRGFDGYTF. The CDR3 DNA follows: TGTGCCAGTAGATTCGGCAGGGGGTTTGATGGCTACACCTTC.